The sample holds a few counts of the clone carrying this T cell receptor beta chain. This CDR3 region has 20 residues. Germline assignment: CDR1 DFQATT and CDR2 SNEGSKA (reference sequence). Trimming took 6 bases from V and 0 from J; bases not matched to a gene: 20. The data originate from a study of T-cell reconstitution after alpha-beta-depleted transplantation in children. Unique molecular identifiers were incorporated when the TCRbeta library was constructed. Via MiXCR, TCRdb re-called the PCR reads, giving one row per CDR3 protein. The table lists hundreds of thousands of distinct CDR3 sequences, approximately 10% of them singletons, with 4% to 5% in the top ten.

The rearrangement links TRBV20-1 to TRBJ1-6; TRBD1 agrees at 7 bases. The sequences come from PBMCs from the stem cell graft donor, collected from the stem cell graft. The TCR comes from a human donor who donated a stem cell graft to a child with acute myeloid leukemia. The DNA of the CDR3 is TGCAGTGCCCAGCTTTTAACAGGGGTGTTAAAAAGCTCCTATAATTCACCCCTCCACTTT. Its protein product is CSAQLLTGVLKSSYNSPLHF.